This T cell receptor beta chain is from a study of OX40 agonist ivuxolimab in advanced cancers. Study overall: Eligibility admitted prior anti-PD-1, anti-PD-L1 or anti-CTLA-4 therapy; 35% to 40% had some.

This CDR3 spans 13 amino acids. Losses at the gene ends were 4 bases for V and 5 bases for J; bases not matched to a gene: 6. The germline V gene encodes CDR1 GTSNPN and CDR2 SVGIG (reference sequence). Assay: immunoSEQ multiplex PCR; the TCRdb copy retains only in-frame clones and omits some. The sample comprises roughly 30,000 clones, 90% to 95% of which are singletons, and less than 30% rests with the top ten. Autoimmune disease history or systemic immunosuppression meant exclusion. Sampling of blood occurred at baseline, cycle 4 day 1, and cycle 7 day 1. The sequence came from an adult with an advanced solid tumor such as melanoma, head and neck, liver or kidney cancer. The rearrangement links TRBV30 to TRBJ2-3, with 7 bases matching TRBD2. The sample here was CD4+ or CD8+ T cells sorted from blood, taken in a trial of the OX40 agonist ivuxolimab. The CDR3 loop reads CAWNSGIGDTQYF. CDR3 DNA sequence: TGTGCCTGGAACAGCGGGATAGGAGATACGCAGTATTTT.